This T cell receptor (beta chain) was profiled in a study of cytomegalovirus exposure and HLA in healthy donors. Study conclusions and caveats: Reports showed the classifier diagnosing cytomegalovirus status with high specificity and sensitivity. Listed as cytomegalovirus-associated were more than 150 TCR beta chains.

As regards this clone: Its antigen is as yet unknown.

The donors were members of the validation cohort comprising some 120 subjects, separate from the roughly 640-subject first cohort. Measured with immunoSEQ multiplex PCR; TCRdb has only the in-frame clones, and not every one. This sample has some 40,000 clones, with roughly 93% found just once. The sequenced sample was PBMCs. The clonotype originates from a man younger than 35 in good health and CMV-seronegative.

For the CDR3, the DNA is TGTGCCAGTACGGGGACTAGCTCGGTCAATGAGCAGTTCTTC. Encoded protein: CASTGTSSVNEQFF. The chain is built from TRBV4-2 and TRBJ2-1; 9 bases agree with TRBD2. J lost 6 bases, V lost 9 bases, and 9 bases had no gene match. Germline-derived CDR1 and CDR2 are LGHNA and YNFKEQ. CDR3 length equals 14 residues.